The 5 T cell receptor beta chains reported below all come from one sample, sequenced in a study of identical twins. A single record per CDR3 protein comes from TCRdb applying MiXCR to the 5' RACE reads. This sample has around 1.7 million distinct CDR3 sequences, with roughly a third found just once. The sequenced sample was cord blood. The receptors stem from a newborn girl in good health.

This sequence joins TRBV11-2 and TRBJ2-3, with D perhaps matching TRBD1 (5 bases). Germline CDR1 reads SGHAT; CDR2 reads FQNNGV. The CDR3 sequence is 16 residues long. V lost 2 bases to trimming and J lost 0 bases, with 12 bases between them. The CDR3 bases are TGTGCCAGCAGCTTAAGGTCGACAGTTAGCACAGATACGCAGTATTTT. Protein product: CASSLRSTVSTDTQYF.

DNA of the CDR3: TGCGCCAGCAGCTTTGGATCGAACCCCAATGAGCAGTACTTC. It specifies CASSFGSNPNEQYF. The chain carries TRBV5-1 and TRBJ2-5; the D is unclear. This CDR3 has 14 amino acids. Looked up from germline, CDR1 is SGHRS and CDR2 is YFSETQ. Between the trimmed V and J ends, which lost 2 bases and 11 bases, there was a span of 19 bases.

The chain recombines TRBV10-2 with TRBJ2-2; D unresolved. CDR3 size: 12 residues. The germline CDR1 and CDR2 sequences are WSHSY and SAAADI. Trimming removed 0 bases from V and 8 bases from J, with 4 bases in between. In DNA form, the CDR3 reads TGCGCCAGCAGTGAGTCGTGGGGGGAGCTGTTTTTT. Translation gives CASSESWGELFF.

The chain uses TRBV20-1 and TRBJ1-5; possible D gene TRBD1, 6 bases. The length of the CDR3 is 15 residues. Per germline, CDR1 DFQATT and CDR2 SNEGSKA (reference sequence). The V end was cut by 1 base, the J end by 0 bases, with 10 bases between. DNA of the CDR3: TGCAGTGCTAGAGGGACAGCTCGTAGCAATCAGCCCCAGCATTTT. This encodes CSARGTARSNQPQHF.

The rearrangement links TRBV28 to TRBJ2-3; tentatively, D is TRBD1 or TRBD2 (5 bases each). Deletions cut 7 bases from V and 2 bases from J, with 13 bases between. Germline V gene data show CDR1 as MDHEN and CDR2 as SYDVKM. The CDR3 runs to 14 residues. The CDR3 spells CASKRDDPTDTQYF. CDR3 nucleotides: TGTGCCAGCAAAAGGGACGACCCCACAGATACGCAGTATTTT.